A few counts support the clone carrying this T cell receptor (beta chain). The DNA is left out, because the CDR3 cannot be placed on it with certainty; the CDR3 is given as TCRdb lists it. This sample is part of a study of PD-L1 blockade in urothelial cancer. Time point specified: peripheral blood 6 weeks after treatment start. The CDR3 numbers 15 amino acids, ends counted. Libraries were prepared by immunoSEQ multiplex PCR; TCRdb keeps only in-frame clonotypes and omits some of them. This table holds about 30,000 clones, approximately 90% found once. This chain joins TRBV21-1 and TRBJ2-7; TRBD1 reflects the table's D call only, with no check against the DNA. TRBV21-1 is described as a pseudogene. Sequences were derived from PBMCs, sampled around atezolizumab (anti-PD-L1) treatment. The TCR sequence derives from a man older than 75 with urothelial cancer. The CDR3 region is CASSNVGQGIYEQYF.